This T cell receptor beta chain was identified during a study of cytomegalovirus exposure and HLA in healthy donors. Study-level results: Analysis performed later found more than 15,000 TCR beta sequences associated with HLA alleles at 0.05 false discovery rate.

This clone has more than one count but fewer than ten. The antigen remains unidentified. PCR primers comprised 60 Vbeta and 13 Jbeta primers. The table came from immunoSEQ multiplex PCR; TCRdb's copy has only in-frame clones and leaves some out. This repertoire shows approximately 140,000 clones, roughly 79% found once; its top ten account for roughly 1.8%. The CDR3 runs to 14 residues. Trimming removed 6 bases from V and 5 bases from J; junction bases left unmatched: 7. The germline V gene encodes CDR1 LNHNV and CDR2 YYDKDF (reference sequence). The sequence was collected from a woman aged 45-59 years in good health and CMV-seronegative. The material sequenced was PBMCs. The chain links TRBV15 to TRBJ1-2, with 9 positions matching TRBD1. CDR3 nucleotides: TGTGCCACCAGGCGGACAGGGGTGGAATATGGCTACACCTTC. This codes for CATRRTGVEYGYTF.